This T cell receptor beta chain was identified in a study of cytomegalovirus exposure and HLA in healthy donors. Here immunoSEQ multiplex PCR was the method, and the copy in TCRdb shows in-frame clones only, minus some. The sample gives roughly 180,000 clones, approximately 86% of which show up once; about 7.2% is in the top ten. Sequenced sample: PBMCs. The clonotype comes from a man aged 30 to 39 in good health and CMV-seropositive.

CDR3 residues: CASGTEFKETQYF. CDR3 nucleotides: TGTGCTAGTGGCACCGAGTTTAAAGAGACCCAGTACTTC. This rearrangement joins TRBV12-5 to TRBJ2-5; D unclear. The V gene's germline CDR1 is LGHNT and CDR2 FRNRAP. Trimming shortened V by 6 bases and J by 3 bases, and 11 bases separated the two germline ends. This CDR3 is built from 13 residues.